This section outlines one T cell receptor (beta chain) sequence together with its context. A read error may account for a junction end that differs from germline. The sample comes from a study of neurological immune-mediated disorders. CDR3 length: 13 amino acids. Looked up from germline, CDR1 is MNHNY and CDR2 is SVGAGI (reference sequence). Each TCR transcript was tagged with a 10-nucleotide random UMI during 5'RACE. The yield of each sequencing run was over 170 million TCR-beta sequences from 15-18 subjects. From the 5' RACE reads, TCRdb called clonotypes with MiXCR, one entry per CDR3 protein. The repertoire has about 22,000 distinct CDR3 sequences, more than 9% of them found once; the top ten carry less than 25%.

The chain uses TRBV6-6 and TRBJ1-2, with TRBD1 matching over 7 bases. Sequencing input: PBMCs. The TCR originated in a woman in her fifties or sixties with HTLV-1-associated myelopathy (HAM/TSP). The CDR3 DNA is TGTTCCAGTATTTCGACAGGGCTTTATGGCTACACCTTC. It is translated as CSSISTGLYGYTF.